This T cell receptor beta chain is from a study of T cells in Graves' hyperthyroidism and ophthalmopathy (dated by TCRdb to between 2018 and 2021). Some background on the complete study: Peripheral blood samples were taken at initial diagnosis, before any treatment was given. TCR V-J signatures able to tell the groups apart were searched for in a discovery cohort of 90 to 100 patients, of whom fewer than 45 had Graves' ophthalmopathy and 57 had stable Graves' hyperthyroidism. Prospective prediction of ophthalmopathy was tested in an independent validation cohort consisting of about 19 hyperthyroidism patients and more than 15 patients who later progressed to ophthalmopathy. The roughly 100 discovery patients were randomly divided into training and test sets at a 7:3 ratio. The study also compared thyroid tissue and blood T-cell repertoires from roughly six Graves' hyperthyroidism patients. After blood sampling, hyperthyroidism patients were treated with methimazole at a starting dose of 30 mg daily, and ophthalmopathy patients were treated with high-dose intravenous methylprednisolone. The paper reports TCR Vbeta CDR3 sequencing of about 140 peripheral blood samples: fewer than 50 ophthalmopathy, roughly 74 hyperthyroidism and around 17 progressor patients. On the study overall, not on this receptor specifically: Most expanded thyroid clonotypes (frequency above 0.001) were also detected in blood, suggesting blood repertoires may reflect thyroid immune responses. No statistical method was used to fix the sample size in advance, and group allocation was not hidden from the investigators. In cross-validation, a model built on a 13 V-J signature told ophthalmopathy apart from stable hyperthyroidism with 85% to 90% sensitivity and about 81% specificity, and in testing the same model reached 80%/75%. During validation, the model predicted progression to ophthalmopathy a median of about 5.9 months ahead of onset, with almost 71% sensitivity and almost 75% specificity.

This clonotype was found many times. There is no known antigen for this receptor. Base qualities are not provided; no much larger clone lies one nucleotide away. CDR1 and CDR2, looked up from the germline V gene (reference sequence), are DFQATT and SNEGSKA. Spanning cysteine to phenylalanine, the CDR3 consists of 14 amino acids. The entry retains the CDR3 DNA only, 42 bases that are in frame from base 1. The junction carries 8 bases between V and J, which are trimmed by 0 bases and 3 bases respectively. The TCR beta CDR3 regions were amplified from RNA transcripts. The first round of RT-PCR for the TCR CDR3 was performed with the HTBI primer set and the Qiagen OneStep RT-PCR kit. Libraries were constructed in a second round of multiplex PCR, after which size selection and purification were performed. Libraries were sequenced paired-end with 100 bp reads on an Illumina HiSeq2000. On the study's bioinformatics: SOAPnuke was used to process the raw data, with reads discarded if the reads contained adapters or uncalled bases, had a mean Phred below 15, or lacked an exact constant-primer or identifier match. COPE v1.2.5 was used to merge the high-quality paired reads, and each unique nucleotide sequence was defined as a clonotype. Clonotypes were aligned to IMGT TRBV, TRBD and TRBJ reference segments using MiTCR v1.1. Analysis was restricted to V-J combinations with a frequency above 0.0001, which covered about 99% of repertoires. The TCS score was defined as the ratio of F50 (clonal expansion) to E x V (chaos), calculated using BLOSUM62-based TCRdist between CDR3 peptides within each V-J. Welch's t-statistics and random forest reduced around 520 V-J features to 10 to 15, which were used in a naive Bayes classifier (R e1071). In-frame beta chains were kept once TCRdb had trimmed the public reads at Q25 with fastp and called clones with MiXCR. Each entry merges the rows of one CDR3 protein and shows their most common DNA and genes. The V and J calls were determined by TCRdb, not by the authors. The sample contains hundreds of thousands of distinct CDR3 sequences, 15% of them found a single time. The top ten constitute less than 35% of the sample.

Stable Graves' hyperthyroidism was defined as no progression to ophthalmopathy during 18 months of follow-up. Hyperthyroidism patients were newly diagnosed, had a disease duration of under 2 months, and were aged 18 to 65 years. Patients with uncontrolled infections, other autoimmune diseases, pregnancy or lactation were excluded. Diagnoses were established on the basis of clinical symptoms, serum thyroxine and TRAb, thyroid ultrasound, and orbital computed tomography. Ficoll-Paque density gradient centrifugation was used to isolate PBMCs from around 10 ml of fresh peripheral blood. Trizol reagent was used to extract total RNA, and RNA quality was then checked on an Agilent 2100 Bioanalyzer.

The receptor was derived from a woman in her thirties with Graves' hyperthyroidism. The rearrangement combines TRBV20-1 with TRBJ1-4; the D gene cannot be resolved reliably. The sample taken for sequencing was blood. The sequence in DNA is TGCAGTGCTAGAGAGGGTAACGCTAATGAAAAACTGTTTTTT. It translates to CSAREGNANEKLFF.